This T cell receptor beta chain came from a study of sequential checkpoint blockade in melanoma. Study details: Randomization was 1:1 between first-line nivolumab→ipilimumab and ipilimumab→nivolumab. After both sequences, patients received maintenance nivolumab.

The CDR3 length is 14 residues. V lost 0 bases and J lost 2, with 9 bases in between. Germline CDR1 SGHDT, CDR2 YYEEEE. Treatment indicated: randomized to nivolumab then ipilimumab (arm A) or the reverse (arm B). No patient had prior DNA-damaging chemotherapy. PBMC sorting kept live CD3+CD8+ cells without CD19 or CD56. Sequencing used immunoSEQ multiplex PCR; TCRdb keeps in-frame clones, though not all of them. The sample has over 20,000 clones; under 70% are singletons. The sample was CD8+ T cells sorted from blood (inferred from file names), taken from a patient given nivolumab and ipilimumab in sequence. The V gene is TRBV5-6, the J gene TRBJ2-7; the D is unclear. The TCR was taken from a human donor with melanoma. The CDR3 protein is CASSLGIAPYEQYF. The DNA of the CDR3 is TGTGCCAGCAGCTTGGGGATAGCCCCCTACGAGCAGTACTTC. Full variable domain (rest looked up from reference TRBV5-6 and TRBJ2-7): DAGVTQSPTHLIKTRGQQVTLRCSPKSGHDTVSWYQQALGQGPQFIFQYYEEEERQRGNFPDRFSGHQFPNYSSELNVNALLLGDSALYLCASSLGIAPYEQYFGPGTRLTVT.